The 17 T cell receptor delta chains reported below all come from one sample, sequenced in a study of γδ T cells in repeated Plasmodium falciparum infection. TCRdb used CATT to re-call clones from the multiplex PCR reads. Among around 82,000 delta-chain clones listed, 1.4% were seen once. Vgamma9/Vdelta2+ and Vdelta2-negative gammadelta T cells were flow-sorted from PBMC for bulk sequencing. The sequenced material came from gamma-delta T cells from blood. The receptors were gathered from a pool of human donors (malaria-infected and uninfected, not separated).

With regard to this clone: The protein recorded in TCRdb matches a much larger clone and deviates from this DNA's translation at residue 13, suggesting a read error; the protein here is obtained by translating the DNA. This chain connects TRDV1 to TRDJ1, with 9 bases that match TRDD3. The J gene was not available in TCRdb and was assigned here by matching the DNA to germline segments. The CDR3 runs to 21 residues. The germline V gene encodes CDR1 TSWWSYY and CDR2 QGS. With V trimmed by 4 bases and J by 0 bases, 21 bases remained unmatched. This CDR3 is CALGALSYYYWGRSHTDKLIF. The CDR3 coding sequence is TGTGCTCTTGGGGCCCTTTCCTATTACTACTGGGGGAGATCCCACACCGATAAACTCATCTTT.

This clone was detected a few times. The protein in TCRdb stems from a much larger clone and differs at residue 14 from this DNA's translation, likely a read error; here the protein is translated from the DNA. The gene calls are TRDV2 and TRDJ1; TRDD3 matches at 9 bases. CDR1 and CDR2 from the germline V gene are GEAIGNYY and EKD. The CDR3 is 21 residues long. Trimming removed 3 bases from V and 0 bases from J; junction bases left unmatched: 22. The CDR3 region has the DNA TGTGCCTGTGACCAGGGACAATTACTGGGGGACCACTTAAGGAACACCGATAAACTCATCTTT. It codes for CACDQGQLLGDHLRNTDKLIF.

This clone appeared a few times. The TCRdb protein, from a much larger clone, departs from this DNA's translation at residue 16, likely by read error; the protein shown derives from the DNA. This chain uses TRDV1 with TRDJ1; TRDD3 matches 9 bases. As TCRdb names no J gene, one was assigned here on the basis of a DNA match to germline. The CDR3 length is 25 residues. From germline, CDR1 is TSWWSYY and CDR2 QGS. Trimming removed 3 bases from V and 0 bases from J; junction bases left unmatched: 32. The CDR3 protein is CALGDILGLRRITGGLPRHTDKLIF. CDR3 nucleotide sequence: TGTGCTCTTGGGGACATTTTGGGCCTTCGAAGAATTACTGGGGGACTTCCAAGGCACACCGATAAACTCATCTTT.

This clone has ten or more counts. The chain couples TRDV2 to TRDJ1, with 13 bases identical to TRDD3. The CDR3 totals 20 residues. CDR1 GEAIGNYY and CDR2 EKD come from the germline V gene. Unmatched junction bases numbered 24, after V lost 1 base and J lost 11 bases. CDR3 in amino acids: CACDTTTSLGDTGRKGKLIF. As DNA, the CDR3 is TGTGCCTGTGACACGACTACTTCACTGGGGGATACGGGGCGGAAGGGGAAGCTCATCTTT.

With respect to this clone: TCRdb records a much larger clone's protein for this DNA, with a difference at residue 5 that likely arises from a read error; the protein given is the translation of the DNA. The chain joins TRDV3 to TRDJ1; the D gene is possibly TRDD3 (5 bases). TCRdb gives no J gene; it was assigned here by matching the DNA to germline. Trimming pared 2 bases from V and 0 bases from J, leaving 22 bases between. Germline lookup yields CDR1 TVYSNPD and CDR2 GDNSRS (reference sequence). This CDR3 has 17 residues. CDR3 loop: CAFSHGGIRTYTDKLIF. CDR3 in DNA: TGTGCCTTTTCCCACGGAGGGATCCGAACTTACACCGATAAACTCATCTTT.

Notes on this clone: A read error is the likely source, as a far larger clone sits one nucleotide away. Additional DNA sequences in this sample encode the identical CDR3. The chain has TRDV1 and TRDJ1; TRDD3 matches at 10 bases. TCRdb is silent on the J gene; assignment here came from matching the DNA to germline. CDR1 is TSWWSYY, CDR2 QGS, per germline. This CDR3 region has 27 residues. CDR3 protein: CALGELVFLQSGGYHLRLAYRTDKLIF. CDR3 DNA: TGCGCTCTTGGGGAACTAGTCTTCCTACAATCTGGGGGATATCACCTCCGACTGGCGTATCGTACCGATAAACTCATCTTT.

This clone showed up many times. In the same sample, other DNA sequences code for this CDR3. J is TRDJ1 and V is TRDV1, with 10 bases identical to TRDD3. Looked up from germline, CDR1 is TSWWSYY and CDR2 is QGS. There are 28 residues in the CDR3. V trimming: 0 bases; J trimming: 9 bases; junction bases outside the gene matches: 46. CDR3 amino acids: CALGELPTFTVLGDPFGMNWGLVTQLIF. The CDR3 DNA reads as TGTGCTCTTGGGGAACTTCCTACGTTTACCGTACTGGGGGATCCTTTTGGGATGAACTGGGGTTTGGTAACCCAACTCATCTTT.

This clone came up a few times. The TCRdb protein comes from a much larger clone and disagrees with this DNA's translation at residue 19, likely due to a read error; the protein given here is derived from the DNA. This sequence joins TRDV1 and TRDJ1, with 11 bases matching TRDD3. TCRdb leaves out the J gene; it was filled in here by matching the DNA to germline. The germline gives CDR1 TSWWSYY, CDR2 QGS. Trimming cost V 5 bases and J 1 base; bases outside gene matches: 33. The CDR3 totals 25 residues. The CDR3 nucleotides read TGTGCTCTTGGGAAGGGGAGTTCCTACATCCATTATGGGGGATACGCTTACTCCTGCACCGATAAACTCATCTTT. Its translation is CALGKGSSYIHYGGYAYSCTDKLIF.

This clone has just a few counts. TCRdb's entry gives the protein of a much larger clone, which mismatches this DNA's translation at residue 7, likely from a read error; the protein reported here is translated from the DNA. V and J are TRDV2 and TRDJ2; D is unclear. The germline gives CDR1 GEAIGNYY, CDR2 EKD. This CDR3 has 12 residues. V was cut by 0 bases and J by 7 bases, with 5 bases left in between. CDR3 amino acids: CACDTGRAQLFF. The CDR3 coding sequence is TGTGCCTGTGACACCGGGAGAGCACAACTCTTCTTT.

This clone was counted between two and nine times. The protein given by TCRdb reflects a much larger clone and differs at residue 15 from this DNA's translation, likely from a read error; the protein shown is the DNA's translation. The V gene is TRDV2, the J gene TRDJ1; 9 bases align to TRDD3. The J gene, absent from TCRdb, was called here by matching the DNA to germline. J was trimmed by 1 base and V by 0 bases; bases with no gene match: 20. The CDR3 covers 21 residues. Germline V gene data show CDR1 as GEAIGNYY and CDR2 as EKD. The CDR3 spells CACDTVPVGDKGQECTDKLIF. The CDR3 DNA is TGTGCCTGTGACACCGTGCCGGTGGGGGATAAAGGGCAGGAGTGCACCGATAAACTCATCTTT.

This clone came up a few times. The protein held in TCRdb is that of a much larger clone and does not match this DNA's translation at residue 16, likely because of a read error; the protein shown is translated from the DNA. The J gene is TRDJ1, the V gene TRDV2; 10 bases match TRDD3. The CDR3 has 25 amino acids. After removal of 0 bases from V and 1 base from J, the junction contained 31 bases not matched to a gene. In germline, CDR1 is GEAIGNYY, CDR2 EKD. CDR3 amino acids: CACDTVGLGGYAANRISETTDKLIF. As DNA, the CDR3 is TGTGCCTGTGACACCGTCGGTCTGGGGGGATACGCGGCGAACCGCATATCCGAGACCACCGATAAACTCATCTTT.

This clone was observed a few times. It is likely a read error: a sequence one base away is far more abundant. Other DNA sequences of this sample code for an identical CDR3. The V call is TRDV1, the J call TRDJ1; 10 nucleotides line up with TRDD3. The J gene was missing in TCRdb and was found by matching the end of the DNA to germline. V gave up 0 bases and J gave up 4 bases; unmatched junction bases: 26. Germline values: CDR1 TSWWSYY, CDR2 QGS. The CDR3 totals 23 residues. CDR3 in amino acids: CALGELSQPAKVLGDKYVDKLIF. Written as DNA, the CDR3 is TGTGCTCTTGGGGAACTATCCCAACCCGCCAAAGTGCTGGGGGATAAATATGTCGATAAACTCATCTTT.

This clone was seen more than once but under ten times. A single base is all that separates this from a far larger clone, so a read error is likely. Other nucleotide sequences in the sample specify the same CDR3. This chain links TRDV1 with TRDJ1; the match to TRDD3 covers 8 bases. Assignment of the J gene here rests on matching the DNA to germline, because TCRdb gives none. Germline V gene data show CDR1 as TSWWSYY and CDR2 as QGS. The CDR3 loop spans 19 amino acids. V gave up 3 bases and J gave up 3 bases; unmatched junction bases: 18. The CDR3 loop reads CALGELTSFRGIYADKLIF. The CDR3, as DNA: TGTGCTCTTGGGGAGCTGACCTCCTTCAGGGGGATATACGCCGATAAACTCATCTTT.

A word on this clone: TCRdb's protein and the DNA translation differ at residue 11; the protein here comes from the DNA. The chain uses TRDV2 and TRDJ1; 9 bases match TRDD3. TCRdb carries no J gene annotation; the J gene was assigned here by matching the DNA with germline. The V gene's germline CDR1 is GEAIGNYY and CDR2 EKD. The CDR3 contains 24 residues. V dropped 0 bases and J dropped 1; count of bases not matched to a gene: 29. The DNA of the CDR3 is TGTGCCTGTGACACCCTAGATTCTTTACCTCATACTGGGGGACTTAAGAGTAGCACCGATAAACTCATCTTT. Protein: CACDTLDSLPHTGGLKSSTDKLIF.

This clone has at least ten counts. The protein TCRdb gives is from a much larger clone and does not agree with this DNA's translation at residue 14, likely a read error; the protein shown here comes from the DNA. V is TRDV2 and J is TRDJ1, with 13 bases matching TRDD3. V trimming: 0 bases; J trimming: 7 bases; junction bases outside the gene matches: 13. Germline assignment: CDR1 GEAIGNYY and CDR2 EKD. This CDR3 contains 18 residues. This CDR3 is CACDTGKLLGDTPGKLIF. CDR3 in DNA: TGTGCCTGTGACACCGGGAAGTTACTGGGGGATACGCCCGGTAAACTCATCTTT.

This clone was counted only a few times. TCRdb lists the protein of a much larger clone for this DNA, which differs at residue 17, so this is likely a read error; the protein given here is translated from the DNA itself. With the J gene uncalled, the V gene is TRDV1; the D call TRDD3 from the table was never checked on the DNA. CDR1 and CDR2 (germline): TSWWSYY, QGS. There are 19 residues in the CDR3. The CDR3 loop reads CALGELWSSVGDNTDKFIF. The CDR3 nucleotides read TGTGCTCTTGGGGAACTTTGGAGCAGTGTGGGGGATAACACCGATAAATTCATCTTT.

This clone appeared a few times. A far larger clone lies a single base away; this is likely a read error. This same CDR3 is encoded by further DNA sequences in the sample. The rearrangement links TRDV1 to TRDJ1, with 8 bases lining up with TRDD2. In the absence of a J gene in TCRdb, the DNA was matched to germline to assign it here. The junction had 26 bases not matched to a gene; V was cut back by 4 bases and J by 1 base. This CDR3 spans 22 amino acids. Germline V gene sequence: CDR1 TSWWSYY, CDR2 QGS. CDR3 loop: CALGAHGAFLTPVPFPTDKLIF. The CDR3, as DNA: TGTGCTCTTGGGGCCCATGGGGCCTTCCTAACACCCGTGCCTTTTCCCACCGATAAACTCATCTTT.